Listed here is a single T cell receptor (beta chain). The V end was cut by 10 bases, the J end by 1 base, with 7 bases between. The V gene's germline CDR1 is SGHTA and CDR2 FQGNSA. The CDR3 is 12 amino acids. Sequenced by immunoSEQ multiplex PCR; TCRdb stores in-frame clones only, minus some. The profile shows hundreds of thousands of clones, 87% of them singletons. The sample comes from a study of shared T cell receptors in the human thymus. The same data also contributed to another study, on human thymus T cells. From that report: Resections from corrective heart surgery provided thymus tissue. Gene usage (both V and J) appeared biased in thymic and blood repertoires.

The sample was thymocytes. This clonotype was obtained from a boy under two years old with a congenital heart defect. The J gene is TRBJ2-2, the V gene TRBV7-2; maybe TRBD1 (6 bases). CDR3 coding DNA: TGTGCCAAACAGGGGAACACCGGGGAGCTGTTTTTT. Translating it yields CAKQGNTGELFF.